This TCR beta chain was observed in a study of multiple sclerosis patients with progressive multifocal leukoencephalopathy (dated by TCRdb to between 2017 and 2020). For the study in its entirety: Controls were five or six natalizumab-treated MS patients who did not develop PML, sampled longitudinally. Longitudinal follow-up was performed in two natalizumab-treated patients who later developed PML, from before therapy through 6 and 12 months to PML onset. Peripheral T and B cells were examined in MS patients who developed PML (4 under natalizumab, 1 after alemtuzumab) and in treated patients who did not develop PML. The goal was to find JC virus-specific or public T-cell expansions that arose at the time of PML onset.

Amplification of TRB CDR3 regions from genomic DNA was performed at survey-level depth using the immunoSEQ two-step multiplex PCR. Synthetic inline TR CDR3 controls covering all V-J pairings were spiked into each PCR to estimate template counts and remove amplification bias. Reads went through processing to reduce amplification and sequencing bias, and quantification was done against synthetic TR CDR3 analogs. As for the original processing: Raw data were processed in ImmunoSEQ Analyzer, with out-of-frame sequences and CDR3s containing stop codons removed, and genes were named according to IMGT nomenclature. Repertoire diversity was summarized as normalized Shannon entropy, defined as 1 minus Pielou's evenness. Only TRB sequences sharing the V gene, the J gene and the CDR3 were counted as identical. Public PML clonotypes were defined as CDR3s shared by two or more PML-onset samples but absent from earlier samples, from controls, and from public databases. CDR3 amino acid composition by position was analyzed with Skylign using the observed count method. In TCRdb, the immuneACCESS table is reduced to in-frame sequences with V and J assigned. These tables do not hold every clone; where another copy was compared, an unresolved V gene accounts for under half, and the others remain unexplained. V, J and clone size derive from that table, while D and trimming were established from the DNA sequence. The sample records 25,000 to 30,000 clones, more than 70% of which are singletons. Approximately 1% of the sample is held by the ten biggest clonotypes.

Overall study outcomes, separate from this receptor: At the time PML developed, no common TRBV or TRBJ gene usage or preferential TRBV-TRBJ pairings were detected. Most PML patients had lower normalized Shannon entropy, suggesting less diverse TRB repertoires, while values in the natalizumab-treated controls sat near 1. Only PML patients had TRB clones above 0.5% frequency, but the clones expanded at PML onset were already present before and during natalizumab therapy. The analysis covered only peripheral blood, although cerebrospinal fluid or brain lymphocytes might be more informative for natalizumab-associated PML. Because of the small, descriptive cohort, whether findings reflect JC virus infection or general immunocompromise remained unclear.

Explained via the paper, the time point label denotes: before natalizumab initiation. Every listed patient had received interferon beta before, and every PML patient was female. Blood samples for T0 were taken before the first natalizumab infusion. Isolation of peripheral blood mononuclear cells was performed by Ficoll-Hypaque density gradient centrifugation. V has 3 bases trimmed and J has 0 bases trimmed; junction bases matching no gene number 0. As encoded in the germline V gene, CDR1 is MRHNA while CDR2 is SNTAGT. The CDR3 has 15 amino acids, counting the end cysteine and phenylalanine. Only CDR3 DNA is held: 45 bases, read in frame from base 1. About this clone itself: It lacks a known antigen. The record has no base qualities; no much larger clone is one base away.

Sequences were obtained from PBMCs. This receptor was taken from a human donor with multiple sclerosis. The chain employs TRBV6-4 and TRBJ2-2; TRBD2 lines up with 8 middle nucleotides. The DNA reads as follows: TGTGCCAGCAGTGAGGGACTAGCGAACACCGGGGAGCTGTTTTTT. Its coded protein is CASSEGLANTGELFF.